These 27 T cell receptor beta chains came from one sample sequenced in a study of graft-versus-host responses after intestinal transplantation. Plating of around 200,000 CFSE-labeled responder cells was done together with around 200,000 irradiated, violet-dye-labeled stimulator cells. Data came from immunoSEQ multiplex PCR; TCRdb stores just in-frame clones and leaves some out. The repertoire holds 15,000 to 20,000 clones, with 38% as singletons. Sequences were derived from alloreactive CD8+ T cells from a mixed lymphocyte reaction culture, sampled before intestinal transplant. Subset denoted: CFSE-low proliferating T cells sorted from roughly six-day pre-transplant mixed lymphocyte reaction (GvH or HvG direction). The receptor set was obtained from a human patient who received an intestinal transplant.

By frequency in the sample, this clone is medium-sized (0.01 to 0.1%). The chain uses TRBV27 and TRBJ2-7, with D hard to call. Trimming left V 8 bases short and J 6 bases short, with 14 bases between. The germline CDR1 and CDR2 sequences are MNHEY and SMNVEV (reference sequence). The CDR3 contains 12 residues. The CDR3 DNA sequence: TGTGCCAGCGGGCAGCCTTGGCTCGAGCAGTACTTC. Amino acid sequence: CASGQPWLEQYF.

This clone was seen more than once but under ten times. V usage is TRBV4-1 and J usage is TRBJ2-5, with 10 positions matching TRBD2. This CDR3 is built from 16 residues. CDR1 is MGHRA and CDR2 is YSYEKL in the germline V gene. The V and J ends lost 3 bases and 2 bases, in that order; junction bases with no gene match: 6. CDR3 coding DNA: TGCGCCAGCAGCCAGCGACTACTAGCGGGGCAAGAGACCCAGTACTTC. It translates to CASSQRLLAGQETQYF.

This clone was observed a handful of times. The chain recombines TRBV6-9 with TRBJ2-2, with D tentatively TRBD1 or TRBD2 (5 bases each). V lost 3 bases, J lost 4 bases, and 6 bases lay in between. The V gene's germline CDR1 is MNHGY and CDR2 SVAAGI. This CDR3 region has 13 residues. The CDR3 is CASSYGATGELFF. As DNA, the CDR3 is TGTGCCAGCAGTTACGGGGCCACCGGGGAGCTGTTTTTT.

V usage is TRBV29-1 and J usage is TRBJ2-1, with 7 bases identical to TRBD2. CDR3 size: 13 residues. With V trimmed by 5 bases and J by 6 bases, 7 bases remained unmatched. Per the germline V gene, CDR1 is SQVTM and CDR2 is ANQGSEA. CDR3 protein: CSVSSSGPNEQFF. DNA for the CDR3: TGCAGCGTTTCGTCTAGCGGACCCAATGAGCAGTTCTTC.

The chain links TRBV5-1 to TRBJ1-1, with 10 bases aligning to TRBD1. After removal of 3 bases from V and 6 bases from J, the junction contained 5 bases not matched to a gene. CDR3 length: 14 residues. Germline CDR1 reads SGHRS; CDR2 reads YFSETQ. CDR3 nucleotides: TGCGCCAGCAGCTACCGGACAGGGGGACCTGAAGCTTTCTTT. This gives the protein CASSYRTGGPEAFF.

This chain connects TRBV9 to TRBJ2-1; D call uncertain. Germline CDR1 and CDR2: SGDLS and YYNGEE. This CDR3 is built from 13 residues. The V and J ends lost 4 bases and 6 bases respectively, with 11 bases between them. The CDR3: CASSLSHRNEQFF. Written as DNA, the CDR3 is TGTGCCAGCAGCCTGAGTCATCGCAATGAGCAGTTCTTC.

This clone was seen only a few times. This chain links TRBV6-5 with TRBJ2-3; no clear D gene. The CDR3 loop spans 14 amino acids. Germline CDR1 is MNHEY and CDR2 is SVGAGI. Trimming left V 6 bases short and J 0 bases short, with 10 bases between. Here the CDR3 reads CASSSSESTDTQYF. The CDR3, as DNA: TGTGCCAGCAGCTCAAGCGAGAGCACAGATACGCAGTATTTT.

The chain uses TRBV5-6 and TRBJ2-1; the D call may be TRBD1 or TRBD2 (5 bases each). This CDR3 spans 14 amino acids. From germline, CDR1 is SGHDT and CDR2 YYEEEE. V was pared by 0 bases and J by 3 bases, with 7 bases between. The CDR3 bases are TGTGCCAGCAGCTTGGGGGGGTACTACAATGAGCAGTTCTTC. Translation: CASSLGGYYNEQFF. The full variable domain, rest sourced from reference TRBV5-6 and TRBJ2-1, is DAGVTQSPTHLIKTRGQQVTLRCSPKSGHDTVSWYQQALGQGPQFIFQYYEEEERQRGNFPDRFSGHQFPNYSSELNVNALLLGDSALYLCASSLGGYYNEQFFGPGTRLTVL.

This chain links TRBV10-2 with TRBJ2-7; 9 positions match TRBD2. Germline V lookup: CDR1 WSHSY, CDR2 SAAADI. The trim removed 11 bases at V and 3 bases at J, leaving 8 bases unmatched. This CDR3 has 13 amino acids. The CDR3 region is CAVAGDVFYEQYF. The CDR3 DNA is TGCGCCGTAGCGGGAGATGTATTCTACGAGCAGTACTTC.

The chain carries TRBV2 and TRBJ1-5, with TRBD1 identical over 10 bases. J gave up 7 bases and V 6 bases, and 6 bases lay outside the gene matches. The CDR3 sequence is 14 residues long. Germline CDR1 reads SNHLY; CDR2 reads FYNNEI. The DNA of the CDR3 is TGTGCCAGCAGCGCCGGGACAGGGGAACAGCCCCAGCATTTT. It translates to CASSAGTGEQPQHF. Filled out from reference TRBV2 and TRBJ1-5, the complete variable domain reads EPEVTQTPSHQVTQMGQEVILRCVPISNHLYFYWYRQILGQKVEFLVSFYNNEISEKSEIFDDQFSVERPDGSNFTLKIRSTKLEDSAMYFCASSAGTGEQPQHFGDGTRLSIL.

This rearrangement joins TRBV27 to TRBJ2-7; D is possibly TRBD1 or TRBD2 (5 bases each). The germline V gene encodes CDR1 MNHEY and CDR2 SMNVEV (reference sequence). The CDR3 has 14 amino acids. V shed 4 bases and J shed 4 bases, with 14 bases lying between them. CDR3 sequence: CASSWGGSGYEQYF. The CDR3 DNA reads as TGTGCCAGCAGTTGGGGCGGGTCTGGGTACGAGCAGTACTTC.

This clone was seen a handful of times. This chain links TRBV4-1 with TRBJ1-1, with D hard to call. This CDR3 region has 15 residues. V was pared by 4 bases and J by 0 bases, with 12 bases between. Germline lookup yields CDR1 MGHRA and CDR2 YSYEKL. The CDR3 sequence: CASSPSHRMNTEAFF. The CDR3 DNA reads TGCGCCAGCAGCCCCTCGCATAGGATGAACACTGAAGCTTTCTTT.

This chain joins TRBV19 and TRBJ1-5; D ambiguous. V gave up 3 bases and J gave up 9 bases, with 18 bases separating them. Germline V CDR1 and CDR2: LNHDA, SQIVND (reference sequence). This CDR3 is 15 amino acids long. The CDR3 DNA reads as TGTGCCAGTAGTATCCCGCTAGTGAGGGATGTGCCCCAGCATTTT. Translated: CASSIPLVRDVPQHF.

CDR3 residues: CASSFIPGGAGETQYF. CDR3 bases: TGTGCCAGCAGCTTTATCCCAGGGGGCGCCGGGGAGACCCAGTACTTC. The chain has TRBV5-4 and TRBJ2-5; 8 nucleotides line up with TRBD1. This CDR3 has 16 amino acids. Germline values: CDR1 SGHNT, CDR2 YYREEE (reference sequence). Trimming took 2 bases from V and 5 from J; bases not matched to a gene: 11.

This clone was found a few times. Here the CDR3 reads CASSQDQLSDSSSTDTQYF. CDR3 sequence (DNA): TGCGCCAGCAGCCAAGATCAACTGAGCGATTCATCTAGCACAGATACGCAGTATTTT. This rearrangement joins TRBV4-1 to TRBJ2-3, with D uncertain. Germline V lookup: CDR1 MGHRA, CDR2 YSYEKL. The V gene lost 0 bases and the J gene lost 0 bases, with 19 bases spanning the gap. This CDR3 is 19 amino acids long.

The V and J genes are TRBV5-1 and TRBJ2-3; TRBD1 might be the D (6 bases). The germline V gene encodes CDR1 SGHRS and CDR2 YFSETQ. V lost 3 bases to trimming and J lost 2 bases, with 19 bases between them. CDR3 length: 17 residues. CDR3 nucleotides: TGCGCCAGCAGCTACCCCCCAGGGGCGCTTTACACAGATACGCAGTATTTT. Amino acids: CASSYPPGALYTDTQYF.

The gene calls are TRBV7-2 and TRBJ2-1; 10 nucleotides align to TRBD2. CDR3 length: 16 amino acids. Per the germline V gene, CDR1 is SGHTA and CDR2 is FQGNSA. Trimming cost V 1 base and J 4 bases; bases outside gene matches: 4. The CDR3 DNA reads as TGTGCCAGCAGCTTAGGCCCAGCGGGAGGGTACAATGAGCAGTTCTTC. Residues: CASSLGPAGGYNEQFF.

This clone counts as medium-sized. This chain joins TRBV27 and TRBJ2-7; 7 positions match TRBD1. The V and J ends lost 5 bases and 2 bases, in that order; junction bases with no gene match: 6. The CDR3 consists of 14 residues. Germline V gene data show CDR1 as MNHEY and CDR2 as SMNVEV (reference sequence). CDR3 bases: TGTGCCAGCAGTCCCCGGGACAGAACCTACGAGCAGTACTTC. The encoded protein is CASSPRDRTYEQYF.

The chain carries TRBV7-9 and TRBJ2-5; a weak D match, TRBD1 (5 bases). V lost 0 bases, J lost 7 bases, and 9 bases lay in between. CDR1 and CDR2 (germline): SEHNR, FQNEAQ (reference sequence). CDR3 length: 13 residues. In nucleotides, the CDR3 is TGTGCCAGCAGCTTAGCCCAGGGTAGGACCCAGTACTTC. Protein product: CASSLAQGRTQYF. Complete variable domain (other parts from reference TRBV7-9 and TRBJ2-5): DTGVSQNPRHKITKRGQNVTFRCDPISEHNRLYWYRQTLGQGPEFLTYFQNEAQLEKSRLLSDRFSAERPKGSFSTLEIQRTEQGDSAMYLCASSLAQGRTQYFGPGTRLLVL.

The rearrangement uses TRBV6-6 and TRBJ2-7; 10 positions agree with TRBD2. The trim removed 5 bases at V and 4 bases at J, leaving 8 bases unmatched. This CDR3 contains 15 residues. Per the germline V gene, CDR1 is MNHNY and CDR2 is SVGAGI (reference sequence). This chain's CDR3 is CASSPLAGAQYEQYF. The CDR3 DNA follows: TGTGCCAGCAGTCCTCTAGCGGGAGCTCAGTACGAGCAGTACTTC.

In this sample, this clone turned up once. The CDR3 sequence is CASSPTGLANTEAFF. CDR3 DNA sequence: TGTGCCAGCAGTCCGACAGGTCTCGCGAACACTGAAGCTTTCTTT. The rearrangement uses TRBV28 and TRBJ1-1, with D tentatively TRBD1 (6 bases). Germline V gene sequence: CDR1 MDHEN, CDR2 SYDVKM. The CDR3 loop spans 15 amino acids. V was pared by 5 bases and J by 1 base, with 14 bases between.

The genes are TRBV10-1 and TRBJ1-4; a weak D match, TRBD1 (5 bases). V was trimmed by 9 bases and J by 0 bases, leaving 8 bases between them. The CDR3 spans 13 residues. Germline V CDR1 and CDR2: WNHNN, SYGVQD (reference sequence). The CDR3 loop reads CASGAATNEKLFF. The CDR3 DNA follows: TGCGCCAGTGGGGCGGCAACTAATGAAAAACTGTTTTTT.

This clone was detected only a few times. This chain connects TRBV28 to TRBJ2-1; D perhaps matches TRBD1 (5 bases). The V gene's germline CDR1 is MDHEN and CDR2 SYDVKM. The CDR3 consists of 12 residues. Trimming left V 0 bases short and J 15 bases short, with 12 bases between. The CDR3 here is CASSLWQGGGFF. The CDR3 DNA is TGTGCCAGCAGTTTATGGCAGGGTGGTGGGTTCTTC.

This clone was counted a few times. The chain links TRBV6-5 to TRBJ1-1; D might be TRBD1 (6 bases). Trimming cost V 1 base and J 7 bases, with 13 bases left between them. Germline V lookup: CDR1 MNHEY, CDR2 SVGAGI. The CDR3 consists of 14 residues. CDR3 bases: TGTGCCAGCAGTTACTACACAGGGATGGGTGAAGCTTTCTTT. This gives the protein CASSYYTGMGEAFF.

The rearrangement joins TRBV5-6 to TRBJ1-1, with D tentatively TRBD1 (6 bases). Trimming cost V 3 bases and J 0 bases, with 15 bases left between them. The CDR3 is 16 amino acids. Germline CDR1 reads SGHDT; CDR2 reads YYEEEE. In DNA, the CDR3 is TGTGCCAGCAGCTCCCCAGGGACACTTTTGAACACTGAAGCTTTCTTT. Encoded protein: CASSSPGTLLNTEAFF.

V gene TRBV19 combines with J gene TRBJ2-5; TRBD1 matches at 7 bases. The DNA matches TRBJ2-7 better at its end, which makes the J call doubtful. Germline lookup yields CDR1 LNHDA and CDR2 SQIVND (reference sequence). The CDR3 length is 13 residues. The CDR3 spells CASSPARGYEQYF. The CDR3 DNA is TGTGCCAGTAGTCCGGCCAGGGGGTACGAGCAGTACTTC.

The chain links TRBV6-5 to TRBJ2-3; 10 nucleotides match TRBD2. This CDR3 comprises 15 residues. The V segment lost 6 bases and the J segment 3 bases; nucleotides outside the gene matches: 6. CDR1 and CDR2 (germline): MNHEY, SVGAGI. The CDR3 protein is CASRPGLAYTDTQYF. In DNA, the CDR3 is TGTGCCAGCAGACCGGGACTAGCGTATACAGATACGCAGTATTTT.